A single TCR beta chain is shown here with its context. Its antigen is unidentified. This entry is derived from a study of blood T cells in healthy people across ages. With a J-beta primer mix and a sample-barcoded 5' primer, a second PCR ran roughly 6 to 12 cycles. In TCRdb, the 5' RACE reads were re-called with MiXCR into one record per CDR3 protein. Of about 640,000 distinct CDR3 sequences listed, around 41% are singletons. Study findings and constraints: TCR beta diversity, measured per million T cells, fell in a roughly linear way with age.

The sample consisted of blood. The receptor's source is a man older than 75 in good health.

CDR3 DNA sequence: TGTGCAAACACAGGGGGCCTAACCATGAACACTGAAGCTTTCTTT. Translated: CANTGGLTMNTEAFF. The genes are TRBV12-3 or TRBV12-4 and TRBJ1-1; 9 bases line up with TRBD1. CDR3 length: 15 residues.